This TCR beta chain originates from a study of T cell repertoires in cytomegalovirus infection. At the level of the study: Both CMV infection and a matching HLA type were indicated by public TCR beta signatures.

The CDR3 has 13 amino acids. V lost 1 base and J 7 bases, leaving 10 bases between the germline ends. Study-wide results and caveats: HLA-C-restricted CMV-specific TCR beta clonotypes prevailed in the ex vivo response. Summed frequency of public TCR beta families distinguished CMV carriers with the relevant HLA.

MiXCR was run by TCRdb on the reads, yielding one entry per CDR3 protein. Among around 530,000 distinct CDR3 sequences listed, about a quarter were seen once. To note about this clonotype: Its cognate antigen is unknown.

The rearrangement links TRBV12-3 or TRBV12-4 to TRBJ1-1; D uncertain. The sample comprised PBMCs. The source is a human donor in good health (CMV status not recorded). Some clones in this sample may be carry-over from other donors' samples. The CDR3 DNA reads as TGTGCCAGCAGTTTAGGTTTGCCAGATGAAGCTTTCTTT. Its protein is CASSLGLPDEAFF.